The clone carrying this TCR beta chain has only one observation. The sample comes from a study of blood T cell repertoires in COVID-19. Looking at the study overall: The analysed material was cDNA or gDNA that came from T cells, B-cell-depleted T cells, or PBMCs.

Clones were sequenced by immunoSEQ multiplex PCR, and TCRdb holds only the in-frame ones, with some missing. Of around 210,000 clones in the sample, roughly 80% were seen once. The source material was peripheral blood. The sequence derives from a woman aged 70-85 years with acute or convalescent COVID-19.

Here the CDR3 reads CASSPSGRSYNEQFF. CDR3 coding DNA: TGTGCCAGCAGCCCTAGCGGGAGATCCTACAATGAGCAGTTCTTC. The V and J genes are TRBV9 and TRBJ2-1; 10 positions agree with TRBD2. This CDR3 comprises 15 residues. V shed 4 bases and J 1 base; nucleotides not matched to a gene: 2. Germline V gene sequence: CDR1 SGDLS, CDR2 YYNGEE.